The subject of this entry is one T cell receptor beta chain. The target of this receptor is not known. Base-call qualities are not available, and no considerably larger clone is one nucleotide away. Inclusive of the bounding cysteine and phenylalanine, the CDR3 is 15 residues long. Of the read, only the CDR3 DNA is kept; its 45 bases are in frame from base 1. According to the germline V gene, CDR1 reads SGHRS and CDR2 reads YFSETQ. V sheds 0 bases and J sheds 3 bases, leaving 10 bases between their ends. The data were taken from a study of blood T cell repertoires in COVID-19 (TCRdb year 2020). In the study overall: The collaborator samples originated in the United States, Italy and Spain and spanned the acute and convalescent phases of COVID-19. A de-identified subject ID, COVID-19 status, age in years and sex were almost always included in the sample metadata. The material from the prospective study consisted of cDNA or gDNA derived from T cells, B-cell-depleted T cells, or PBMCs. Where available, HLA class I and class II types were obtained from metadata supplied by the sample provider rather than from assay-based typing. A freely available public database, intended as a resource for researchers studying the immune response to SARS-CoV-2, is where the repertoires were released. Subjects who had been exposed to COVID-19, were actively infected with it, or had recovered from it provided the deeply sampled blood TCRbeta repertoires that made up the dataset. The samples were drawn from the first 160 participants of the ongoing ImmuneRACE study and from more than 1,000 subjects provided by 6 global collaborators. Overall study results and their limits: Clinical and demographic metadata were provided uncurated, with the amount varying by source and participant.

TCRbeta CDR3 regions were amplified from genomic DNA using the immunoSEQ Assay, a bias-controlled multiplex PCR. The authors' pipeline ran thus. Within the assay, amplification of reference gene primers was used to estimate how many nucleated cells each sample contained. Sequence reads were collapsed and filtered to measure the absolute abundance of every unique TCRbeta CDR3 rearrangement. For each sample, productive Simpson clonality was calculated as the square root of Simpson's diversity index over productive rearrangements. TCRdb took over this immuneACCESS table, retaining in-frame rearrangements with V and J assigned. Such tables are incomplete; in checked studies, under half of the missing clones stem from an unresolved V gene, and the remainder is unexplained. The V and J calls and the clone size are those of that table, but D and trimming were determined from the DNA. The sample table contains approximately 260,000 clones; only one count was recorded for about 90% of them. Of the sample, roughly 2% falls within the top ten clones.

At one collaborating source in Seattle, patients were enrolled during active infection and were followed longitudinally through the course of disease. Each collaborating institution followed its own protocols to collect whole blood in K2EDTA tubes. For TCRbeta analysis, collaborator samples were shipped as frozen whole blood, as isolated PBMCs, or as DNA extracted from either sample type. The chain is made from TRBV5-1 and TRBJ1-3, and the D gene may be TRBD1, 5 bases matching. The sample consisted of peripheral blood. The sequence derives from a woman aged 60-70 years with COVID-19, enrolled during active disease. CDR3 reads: CASSLGQSDGNTIYF. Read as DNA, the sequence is TGCGCCAGCAGCTTGGGACAGTCGGATGGAAACACCATATATTTT.